The 27 T cell receptor beta chains below all came from one sample that was sequenced in a study of regulatory T cells in long-lasting Graves disease. With iRepertoire HTBI primers and Arm-PCR of CDR3 regions, TCR beta libraries were built. TCRdb passed the multiplex PCR reads through MiXCR, listing each CDR3 protein once. The sample lists about 330,000 distinct CDR3 sequences, 15% to 20% occurring once. The time point denotes: newly diagnosed GD, antithyroid drugs for less than 3 months. PBMCs were the source of the RNA used for TCR sequencing. The data were also submitted as part of a second study, on T cells in Graves' hyperthyroidism and ophthalmopathy.

Source: peripheral blood mononuclear cells (PBMCs), taken at new diagnosis, from a patient treated with antithyroid drugs. Every receptor here comes from a woman aged 18 to 35 with Graves disease.

This clonotype appeared many times. The chain recombines TRBV3-1 with TRBJ1-4; no definite D call. Germline-derived CDR1 and CDR2 are LGHDT and YNNKEL (reference sequence). The ends were cut back, 8 bases at V and 7 bases at J, with 14 bases in the middle. The CDR3 contains 13 residues. The DNA for the CDR3 is TGTGCCAGCCTAGGCGGGCCTCCTGAAAAACTGTTTTTT. It specifies CASLGGPPEKLFF.

This clonotype has a count of ten or more. J is TRBJ2-2 and V is TRBV7-8; unclear D gene. This CDR3 has 13 amino acids. The V end lost 3 bases, the J end lost 6 bases, and 8 bases lay between the germline ends. Germline V gene lookup returns CDR1 SGHVS and CDR2 FQNEAQ. The CDR3 loop is CASSLISPGELFF. The CDR3 DNA reads TGTGCCAGCAGCTTGATTAGTCCCGGGGAGCTGTTTTTT.

This clonotype was counted many times. The J gene is TRBJ2-7, the V gene TRBV30; TRBD1 is a possible D gene (7 bases). V dropped 3 bases and J dropped 2 bases, with 11 bases sitting between them. Germline V gene lookup returns CDR1 GTSNPN and CDR2 SVGIG (reference sequence). The CDR3 loop spans 13 amino acids. CDR3 bases: TGTGCCTGGAGAACCAGGGGGGCCTACGAGCAGTACTTC. It codes for CAWRTRGAYEQYF.

The CDR3 DNA reads TGTGCCAGCAGCCAAGATTGGCGGACTAGCGGGGGTAGCACAGATACGCAGTATTTT. This encodes CASSQDWRTSGGSTDTQYF. The chain employs TRBV3-1 and TRBJ2-3, with 13 bases fitting TRBD2. Germline V gives CDR1 LGHDT, CDR2 YNNKEL (reference sequence). The junction had 6 bases not matched to a gene; V was cut back by 0 bases and J by 0 bases. This CDR3 spans 19 amino acids.

This clonotype has a count of ten or more. The chain carries TRBV6-9 and TRBJ1-1; no definite D call. Trimming removed 3 bases from V and 0 bases from J, with 5 bases in between. This CDR3 spans 13 amino acids. Per the germline V gene, CDR1 is MNHGY and CDR2 is SVAAGI. Written as DNA, the CDR3 is TGTGCCAGCAGTTACTCCGTGAACACTGAAGCTTTCTTT. Residues: CASSYSVNTEAFF.

This clonotype was detected many times. The chain couples TRBV5-1 to TRBJ2-5, with D perhaps matching TRBD1 (6 bases). The germline V gene encodes CDR1 SGHRS and CDR2 YFSETQ. CDR3 size: 14 residues. The germline V and J ends were trimmed by 3 bases and 1 base, with 10 bases remaining between them. The CDR3 DNA follows: TGCGCCAGCAGCTACCGGGACACCCAAGAGACCCAGTACTTC. Protein sequence: CASSYRDTQETQYF.

This clonotype was recorded at least ten times. CDR3 DNA sequence: TGTGCCAGCTCTCCAACCGGGACAGGGAACACTGAAGCTTTCTTT. Translating it yields CASSPTGTGNTEAFF. The J gene is TRBJ1-1, the V gene TRBV18, with TRBD1 identical over 8 bases. The CDR3 runs 15 residues. Trimming removed 6 bases from V and 1 base from J; junction bases left unmatched: 7. The germline CDR1 and CDR2 sequences are KGHSH and LQKENI.

This clonotype appeared many times. This chain connects TRBV2 to TRBJ2-7; D is unresolved. Germline CDR1 is SNHLY and CDR2 is FYNNEI. The CDR3 is 12 residues long. Trimming cost V 5 bases and J 9 bases, with 14 bases left between them. CDR3 amino acids: CASSSDGPGQYF. Written as DNA, the CDR3 is TGTGCCAGCAGTTCAGACGGGCCTGGGCAGTACTTC. The complete variable domain, with remaining parts taken from reference TRBV2 and TRBJ2-7, reads EPEVTQTPSHQVTQMGQEVILRCVPISNHLYFYWYRQILGQKVEFLVSFYNNEISEKSEIFDDQFSVERPDGSNFTLKIRSTKLEDSAMYFCASSSDGPGQYFGPGTRLTVT.

This clonotype was recorded at least ten times. This chain links TRBV3-1 with TRBJ1-1, with a weak D call TRBD1 (5 bases). The germline V gene has CDR1 LGHDT and CDR2 YNNKEL (reference sequence). This CDR3 is built from 15 residues. Trimming left V 1 base short and J 6 bases short, with 15 bases between. The CDR3 DNA sequence: TGTGCCAGCAGCCAAGCTCAGGCAGGGTTCGCTGAAGCTTTCTTT. It is translated as CASSQAQAGFAEAFF.

This clonotype was seen a handful of times. This sequence joins TRBV9 and TRBJ2-7; no reliable D call. CDR1 is SGDLS, CDR2 YYNGEE, per germline. There are 14 residues in the CDR3. V was shortened by 0 bases and J by 4 bases, with 11 bases between the two germline ends. The CDR3 DNA reads as TGTGCCAGCAGCGTAGACGGCAGTATTTACGAGCAGTACTTC. Translated: CASSVDGSIYEQYF.

Note on this clonotype: This likely comes from a read error, as the CDR3 has no conserved phenylalanine or tryptophan at its end. V gene TRBV15 combines with J gene TRBJ2-6; tentatively, D is TRBD1 (5 bases). Between the trimmed V and J ends, which lost 5 bases and 2 bases, there was a span of 10 bases. There are 15 residues in the CDR3. Germline CDR1 reads LNHNV; CDR2 reads YYDKDF (reference sequence). CDR3 DNA sequence: TGTGCCACCAGCGAGCAGGGAACTGGGGCCAACGTCCTGACTTCC. Translated, it gives CATSEQGTGANVLTS.

This clonotype was picked up a small number of times. V gene TRBV20-1 combines with J gene TRBJ2-4, with D perhaps given as TRBD1 or TRBD2 (5 bases each). Germline CDR1 is DFQATT and CDR2 is SNEGSKA (reference sequence). V gave up 6 bases and J gave up 2 bases, with 14 bases separating them. The CDR3 extends over 14 amino acids. CDR3 nucleotide sequence: TGCAGTGCCTTCTTCGGGACCCCCAAAAACATTCAGTACTTC. Translating gives CSAFFGTPKNIQYF.

Turning to this clonotype: A read error likely explains this, since a far larger clone differs by one base. The chain is built from TRBV6-4 and TRBJ1-1; D is perhaps TRBD1 (5 bases). Trimming cost V 5 bases and J 13 bases, with 26 bases left between them. The V gene's germline CDR1 is MRHNA and CDR2 SNTAGT. The CDR3 is made up of 15 amino acids. CDR3 bases: TGTGCCAGCAGTTACGGGGGTCTCGTAGTACAGAGGAGTTTCTTT. Translated, it gives CASSYGGLVVQRSFF.

This clonotype was seen a few times. The chain joins TRBV29-1 to TRBJ2-2, with no clear D. Germline V gives CDR1 SQVTM, CDR2 ANQGSEA. The CDR3 runs 12 residues. The V end lost 4 bases, the J end lost 6 bases, and 9 bases lay between the germline ends. Written as DNA, the CDR3 is TGCAGCGTTGGACACAGCTCCGGGGAGCTGTTTTTT. It codes for CSVGHSSGELFF.

The V call is TRBV2, the J call TRBJ1-1; TRBD1 might be the D (5 bases). Germline CDR1 reads SNHLY; CDR2 reads FYNNEI. The length of the CDR3 is 18 residues. V lost 4 bases and J 1 base, leaving 22 bases between the germline ends. The CDR3 nucleotides read TGTGCCAGCAGTGGTCGTTTTGGCGGTCGGCAGGGGAACACTGAAGCTTTCTTT. Its protein is CASSGRFGGRQGNTEAFF.

J is TRBJ2-4 and V is TRBV28; D unclear. Germline values: CDR1 MDHEN, CDR2 SYDVKM. Trimming cost V 11 bases and J 0 bases, with 14 bases left between them. The CDR3 spans 14 residues. The CDR3 protein is CAHGPGLAKNIQYF. CDR3 nucleotide sequence: TGTGCCCACGGCCCTGGATTAGCCAAAAACATTCAGTACTTC.

There are many counts of this clonotype. CDR3 in amino acids: CASTRDRTRGEQYF. CDR3 nucleotides: TGTGCCAGCACCCGGGACAGGACAAGAGGCGAGCAGTACTTC. This rearrangement joins TRBV3-1 to TRBJ2-7; 8 positions match TRBD1. The germline gives CDR1 LGHDT, CDR2 YNNKEL (reference sequence). The CDR3 is 14 amino acids. Trimming took 7 bases from V and 6 from J; bases not matched to a gene: 11.

This clonotype was counted at least ten times. This chain links TRBV11-2 with TRBJ2-3; D is ambiguous. The CDR3 covers 14 residues. Trimming removed 2 bases from V and 4 bases from J, with 10 bases in between. CDR1 is SGHAT, CDR2 FQNNGV, per germline. The CDR3 loop reads CASSLLRNSDTQYF. DNA for the CDR3: TGTGCCAGCAGCTTACTCCGAAATTCAGATACGCAGTATTTT.

This clonotype has only a few counts. The rearrangement joins TRBV11-2 to TRBJ1-2, with D perhaps TRBD1 (5 bases). V shed 2 bases and J shed 3 bases, with 13 bases lying between them. This CDR3 comprises 15 residues. Germline V gene lookup returns CDR1 SGHAT and CDR2 FQNNGV. The CDR3 reads CASSLSAGGDYGYTF. DNA of the CDR3: TGTGCCAGCAGCTTATCCGCGGGGGGGGACTATGGCTACACCTTC.

This clonotype has a count of ten or more. The chain carries TRBV6-1 and TRBJ2-7; D not resolved. Trimming stripped 2 bases from V and 3 bases from J, with 8 bases between. In germline, CDR1 is MNHNS, CDR2 SASEGT. The CDR3 length is 13 residues. The CDR3 region has the DNA TGTGCCAGCAGTGAAAGTAGGGTCTACGAGCAGTACTTC. As protein: CASSESRVYEQYF.

This clonotype was observed a few times. The chain combines TRBV6-1 with TRBJ1-2; D is unclear. The CDR3 contains 15 residues. V was pared by 8 bases and J by 0 bases, with 16 bases between. The germline gives CDR1 MNHNS, CDR2 SASEGT. This CDR3 reads CASSLTGEPNYGYTF. CDR3 nucleotides: TGTGCCAGCTCCCTTACTGGTGAACCTAACTATGGCTACACCTTC.

This chain joins TRBV29-1 and TRBJ2-7; 9 bases map to TRBD1. Germline CDR1 reads SQVTM; CDR2 reads ANQGSEA. V trimming: 4 bases; J trimming: 2 bases; junction bases outside the gene matches: 6. This CDR3 has 14 residues. In DNA, the CDR3 is TGCAGCGTTGCCCGGGGACAGGGTACCTACGAGCAGTACTTC. Translation gives CSVARGQGTYEQYF.

This clonotype was detected ten times or more. A junction end diverges from the germline sequence, so it may reflect a read error. The chain has TRBV7-9 and TRBJ2-7; TRBD2 matches at 8 bases. This CDR3 is 12 amino acids long. CDR1 and CDR2 from the germline V gene are SEHNR and FQNEAQ (reference sequence). The CDR3 DNA is TGTGCCAGCAGCTTTAGCGGGACGTCGGTAAACTTC. Protein: CASSFSGTSVNF.

This clonotype turned up a few times. V is TRBV4-1 and J is TRBJ2-1; TRBD2 agrees at 8 bases. Germline V gives CDR1 MGHRA, CDR2 YSYEKL. The V and J ends lost 1 base and 9 bases, in that order; junction bases with no gene match: 20. The CDR3 runs to 19 residues. CDR3 amino acids: CASSQVTQGLAVWLFEQFF. CDR3 DNA sequence: TGCGCCAGCAGCCAAGTTACTCAAGGACTAGCTGTTTGGTTATTTGAGCAGTTCTTC.

This clonotype showed up many times. The chain employs TRBV2 and TRBJ2-7, with 7 bases lining up with TRBD2. The germline gives CDR1 SNHLY, CDR2 FYNNEI. Trimming took 7 bases from V and 0 from J; bases not matched to a gene: 6. The CDR3 covers 14 residues. The CDR3, as DNA: TGTGCCAGCAATACTGGCGGGAGCTCCTACGAGCAGTACTTC. Residues: CASNTGGSSYEQYF.

The sample holds many counts of this clonotype. This chain joins TRBV7-8 and TRBJ2-1; the D gene is possibly TRBD2 (6 bases). Between the trimmed V and J ends, which lost 5 bases and 4 bases, there was a span of 15 bases. CDR1 is SGHVS and CDR2 is FQNEAQ in the germline V gene. The length of the CDR3 is 15 residues. The CDR3 DNA follows: TGTGCCAGCAGCACAAATCCGGGACTTTACAATGAGCAGTTCTTC. Translating it yields CASSTNPGLYNEQFF. The whole variable domain, remainder taken from reference TRBV7-8 and TRBJ2-1, is GAGVSQSPRYKVAKRGQDVALRCDPISGHVSLFWYQQALGQGPEFLTYFQNEAQLDKSGLPSDRFFAERPEGSVSTLKIQRTQQEDSAVYLCASSTNPGLYNEQFFGPGTRLTVL.

Comment on this clonotype: This likely reflects a read error, since a far larger clone is one base away. This chain connects TRBV11-2 to TRBJ2-3; 8 nucleotides line up with TRBD2. TRBJ2-5 matches the DNA end more closely, so the J call is doubtful. The CDR3 extends over 14 amino acids. Germline CDR1 is SGHAT and CDR2 is FQNNGV. Here the CDR3 DNA reads TGTGCCAGCAGCAAACTAGCGGACGAAGATACCCAGTACTTC. Amino acid sequence: CASSKLADEDTQYF.